What follows describes a single T cell receptor (beta chain). The assay was immunoSEQ multiplex PCR, and TCRdb's table has in-frame clones only and misses some. The repertoire has a few hundred thousand clones, 70% to 90% of them found once; the top ten carry about 2.2%. The data were obtained in a study of blood T cell repertoires in COVID-19. Whole-study context: Samples of COVID-19 (acute and convalescent) were obtained from the United States, Italy and Spain. The analysed material was cDNA or gDNA that came from T cells, B-cell-depleted T cells, or PBMCs.

The source of this sequence is a woman in her twenties or thirties who had recovered from COVID-19. Sequencing was carried out using peripheral blood.

CDR3 sequence reads: CASRQESSYEQYF. The CDR3 bases are TGTGCCAGCAGACAGGAGTCGTCCTACGAGCAGTACTTC. The chain employs TRBV28 and TRBJ2-7, with a weak D call TRBD1 (5 bases). Germline values: CDR1 MDHEN, CDR2 SYDVKM. The CDR3 extends over 13 amino acids. The germline V and J ends were trimmed by 6 bases and 1 base, with 10 bases remaining between them.